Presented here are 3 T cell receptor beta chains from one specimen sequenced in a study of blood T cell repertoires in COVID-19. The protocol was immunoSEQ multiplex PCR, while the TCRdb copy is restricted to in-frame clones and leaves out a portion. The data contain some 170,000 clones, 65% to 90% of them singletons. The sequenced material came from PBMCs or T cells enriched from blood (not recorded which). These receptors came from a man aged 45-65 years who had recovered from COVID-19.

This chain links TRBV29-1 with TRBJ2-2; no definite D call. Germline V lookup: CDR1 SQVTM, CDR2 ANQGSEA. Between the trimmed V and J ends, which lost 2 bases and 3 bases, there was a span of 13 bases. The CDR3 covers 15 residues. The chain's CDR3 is CSVEPLSRHTGELFF. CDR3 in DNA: TGCAGCGTTGAACCTCTTTCGCGCCACACCGGGGAGCTGTTTTTT.

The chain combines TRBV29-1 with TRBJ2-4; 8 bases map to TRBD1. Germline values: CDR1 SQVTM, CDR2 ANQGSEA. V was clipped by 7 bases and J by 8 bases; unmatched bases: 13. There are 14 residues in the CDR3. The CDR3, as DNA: TGCAGCGCAGGGACAGGCTCGCATGGGGACATTCAGTACTTC. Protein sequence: CSAGTGSHGDIQYF.

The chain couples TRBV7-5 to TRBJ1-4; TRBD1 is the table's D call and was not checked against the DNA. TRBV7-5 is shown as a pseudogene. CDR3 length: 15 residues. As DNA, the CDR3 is TGTGTCAGAAGCTCATCCGGGACAGGGGACGAAAAACTGTTTTTT. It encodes CVRSSSGTGDEKLFF.